The 10 T cell receptor beta chains in this list originate from one sample, sequenced in a study of blood T cell repertoires in COVID-19. Here immunoSEQ multiplex PCR was the method, and the copy in TCRdb shows in-frame clones only, minus some. The table includes 65,000 to 90,000 clones, 88% detected once. Sequencing was done on a sample of peripheral blood. The receptors stem from a human donor in a cohort sampled during active COVID-19.

The rearrangement links TRBV5-4 to TRBJ1-1; D is ambiguous. The CDR3 length is 13 residues. V was clipped by 2 bases and J by 5 bases, with 10 bases between them. The germline V gene encodes CDR1 SGHNT and CDR2 YYREEE (reference sequence). The CDR3 is CASSFPAATEAFF. CDR3 DNA: TGTGCCAGCAGCTTCCCTGCCGCGACTGAAGCTTTCTTT.

This clone was recorded once. This chain uses TRBV5-4 with TRBJ1-2; 8 bases are shared with TRBD1. The germline V gene has CDR1 SGHNT and CDR2 YYREEE (reference sequence). V lost 4 bases to trimming and J lost 4 bases; unmatched junction nucleotides: 12. The CDR3 loop spans 16 amino acids. The CDR3 spells CASSPKGQGVPYGYTF. The CDR3, as DNA: TGTGCCAGCAGCCCCAAAGGACAGGGTGTTCCCTATGGCTACACCTTC.

The rearrangement links TRBV30 to TRBJ2-3; perhaps TRBD2 as D (5 bases). CDR3 length equals 16 residues. The V gene's germline CDR1 is GTSNPN and CDR2 SVGIG (reference sequence). The V and J ends lost 0 bases and 8 bases respectively, with 21 bases between them. The chain's CDR3 is CAWSVLQSGSRGTQYF. The CDR3 DNA reads TGTGCCTGGAGTGTATTACAAAGCGGCTCACGGGGTACGCAGTATTTT. The full variable domain, in which reference TRBV30 and TRBJ2-3 provide the parts outside the CDR3, is SQTIHQWPATLVQPVGSPLSLECTVEGTSNPNLYWYRQAAGRGLQLLFYSVGIGQISSEVPQNLSASRPQDRQFILSSKKLLLSDSGFYLCAWSVLQSGSRGTQYFGPGTRLTVL.

The chain joins TRBV19 to TRBJ2-7; weak D call: TRBD2 (6 bases). The CDR3 is 14 residues long. Looked up from germline, CDR1 is LNHDA and CDR2 is SQIVND (reference sequence). V lost 5 bases and J lost 2, with 13 bases in between. As DNA, the CDR3 is TGTGCCAGTAGTTCCGGGACTGCCGCCTACGAGCAGTACTTC. Translated, it gives CASSSGTAAYEQYF.

In DNA form, the CDR3 reads TGTGCCAGCAGCCAAGATGGTGGGGGGGCAAGCCGAACTAATGAAAAACTGTTTTTT. This gives the protein CASSQDGGGASRTNEKLFF. The V gene is TRBV4-2, the J gene TRBJ1-4; D is possibly TRBD1 (6 bases). CDR3 length equals 19 residues. Germline V gene sequence: CDR1 LGHNA, CDR2 YNFKEQ. Trimming removed 0 bases from V and 1 base from J, with 18 bases in between.

The rearrangement uses TRBV3-1 (or the pseudogene TRBV3-2) and TRBJ2-1, with D perhaps TRBD2 (6 bases). The CDR3 totals 14 residues. V was pared by 1 base and J by 10 bases, with 14 bases between. Germline loops: CDR1 LGHDT, CDR2 YNNKEL (reference sequence). The CDR3 nucleotides read TGTGCCAGCAGCCAAGTACTAGCCCTCAGCGAGCAGTTCTTC. This gives the protein CASSQVLALSEQFF.

The chain carries TRBV6-1 and TRBJ1-5, with D unresolved. V was trimmed by 3 bases and J by 4 bases, leaving 7 bases between them. Germline CDR1 reads MNHNS; CDR2 reads SASEGT. This CDR3 region has 13 residues. The CDR3: CASSDPLNQPQHF. For the CDR3, the DNA is TGTGCCAGCAGTGACCCGTTAAATCAGCCCCAGCATTTT.

V gene TRBV6-5 combines with J gene TRBJ2-2, with D maybe TRBD1 (6 bases). The V end was cut by 2 bases, the J end by 5 bases, with 15 bases between. Germline CDR1 MNHEY, CDR2 SVGAGI. There are 16 residues in the CDR3. The CDR3 region is CASSYQHRVWTGELFF. CDR3 nucleotide sequence: TGTGCCAGCAGTTACCAGCACAGGGTCTGGACCGGGGAGCTGTTTTTT.

The chain has TRBV5-1 and TRBJ1-4, with 11 nucleotides matching TRBD1. The V gene's germline CDR1 is SGHRS and CDR2 YFSETQ. The CDR3 extends over 17 amino acids. Germline trimming cut 2 bases from V and 8 bases from J; bases unmatched to any gene: 11. CDR3 protein: CASSLSGTGGIGEKLFF. The CDR3 region has the DNA TGCGCCAGCAGCTTATCCGGGACAGGGGGTATAGGGGAAAAACTGTTTTTT.

The rearrangement joins TRBV5-8 to TRBJ2-1; 12 bases align to TRBD2. This CDR3 is 17 amino acids long. The trim removed 1 base at V and 7 bases at J, leaving 9 bases unmatched. The germline CDR1 and CDR2 sequences are SGHTS and YDEGEE. CDR3 loop: CASSLSILLAGGNEQFF. The CDR3 DNA reads as TGTGCCAGCAGCTTGAGTATTCTTCTAGCGGGAGGGAATGAGCAGTTCTTC.